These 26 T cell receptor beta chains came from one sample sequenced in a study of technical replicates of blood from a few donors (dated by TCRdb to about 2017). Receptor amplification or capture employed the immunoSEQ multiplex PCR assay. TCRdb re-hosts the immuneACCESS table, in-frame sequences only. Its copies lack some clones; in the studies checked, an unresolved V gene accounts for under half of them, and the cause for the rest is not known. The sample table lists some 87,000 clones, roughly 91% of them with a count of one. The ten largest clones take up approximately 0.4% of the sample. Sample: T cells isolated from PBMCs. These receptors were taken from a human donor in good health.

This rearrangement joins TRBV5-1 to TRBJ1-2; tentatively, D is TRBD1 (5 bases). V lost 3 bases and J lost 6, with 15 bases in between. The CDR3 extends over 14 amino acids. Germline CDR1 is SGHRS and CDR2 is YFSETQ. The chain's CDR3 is CASSWSTGDNGYTF. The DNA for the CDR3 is TGCGCCAGCAGCTGGTCCACAGGAGACAATGGCTACACCTTC.

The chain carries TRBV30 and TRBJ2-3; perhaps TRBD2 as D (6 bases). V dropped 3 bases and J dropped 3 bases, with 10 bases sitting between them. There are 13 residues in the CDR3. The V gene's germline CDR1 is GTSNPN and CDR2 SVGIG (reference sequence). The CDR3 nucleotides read TGTGCCTGGAGAATTCTAGCGACAGATACGCAGTATTTT. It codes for CAWRILATDTQYF. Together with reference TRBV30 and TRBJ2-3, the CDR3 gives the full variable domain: SQTIHQWPATLVQPVGSPLSLECTVEGTSNPNLYWYRQAAGRGLQLLFYSVGIGQISSEVPQNLSASRPQDRQFILSSKKLLLSDSGFYLCAWRILATDTQYFGPGTRLTVL.

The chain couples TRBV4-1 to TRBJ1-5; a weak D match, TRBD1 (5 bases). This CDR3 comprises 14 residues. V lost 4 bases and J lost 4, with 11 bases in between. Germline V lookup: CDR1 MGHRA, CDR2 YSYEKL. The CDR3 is CASSRQGKNQPQHF. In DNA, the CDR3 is TGCGCCAGCAGCCGGCAGGGAAAAAATCAGCCCCAGCATTTT.

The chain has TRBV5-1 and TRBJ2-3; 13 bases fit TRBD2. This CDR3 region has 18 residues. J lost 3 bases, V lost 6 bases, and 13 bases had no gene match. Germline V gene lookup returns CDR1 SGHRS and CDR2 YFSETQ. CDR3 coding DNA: TGCGCCAGCACCAGCTTGGGGGGGACTAGCGGGATAACAGATACGCAGTATTTT. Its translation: CASTSLGGTSGITDTQYF.

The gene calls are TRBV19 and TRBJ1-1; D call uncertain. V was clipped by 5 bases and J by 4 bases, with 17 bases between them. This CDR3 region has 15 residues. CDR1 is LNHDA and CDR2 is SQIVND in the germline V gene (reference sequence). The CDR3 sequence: CASSPQVGAPTEAFF. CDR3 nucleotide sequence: TGTGCCAGTAGTCCCCAGGTTGGCGCCCCCACTGAAGCTTTCTTT.

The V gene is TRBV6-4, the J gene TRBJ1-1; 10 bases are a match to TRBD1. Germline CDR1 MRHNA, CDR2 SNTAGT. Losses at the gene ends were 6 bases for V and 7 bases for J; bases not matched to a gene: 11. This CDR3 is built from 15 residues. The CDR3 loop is CASREFWTGGYEAFF. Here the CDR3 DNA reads TGTGCCAGCAGGGAGTTTTGGACAGGGGGATATGAAGCTTTCTTT.

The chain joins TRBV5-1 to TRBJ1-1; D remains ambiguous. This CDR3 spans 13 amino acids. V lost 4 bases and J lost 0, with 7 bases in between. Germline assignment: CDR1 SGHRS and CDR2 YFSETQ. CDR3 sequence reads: CASSVEMNTEAFF. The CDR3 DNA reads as TGCGCCAGCAGCGTAGAAATGAACACTGAAGCTTTCTTT.

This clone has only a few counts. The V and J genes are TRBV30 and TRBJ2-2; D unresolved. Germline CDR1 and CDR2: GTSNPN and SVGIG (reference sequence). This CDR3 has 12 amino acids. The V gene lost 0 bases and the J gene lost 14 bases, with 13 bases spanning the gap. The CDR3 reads CAWSVRQRSLFF. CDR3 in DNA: TGTGCCTGGAGTGTACGGCAGAGGTCCCTGTTTTTT.

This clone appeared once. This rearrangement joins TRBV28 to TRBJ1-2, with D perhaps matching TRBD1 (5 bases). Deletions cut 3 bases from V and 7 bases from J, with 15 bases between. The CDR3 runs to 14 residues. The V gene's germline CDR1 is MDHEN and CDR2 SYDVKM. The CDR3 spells CASSFEGRDGGYTF. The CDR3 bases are TGTGCCAGCAGTTTCGAGGGGAGGGACGGTGGCTACACCTTC.

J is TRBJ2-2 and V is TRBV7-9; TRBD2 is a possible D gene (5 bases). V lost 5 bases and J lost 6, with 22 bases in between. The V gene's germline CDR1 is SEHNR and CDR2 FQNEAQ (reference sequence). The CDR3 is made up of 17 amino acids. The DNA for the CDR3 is TGTGCCAGCAGCCGGCCGGGGATAGTTTACCATCCCGGGGAGCTGTTTTTT. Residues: CASSRPGIVYHPGELFF.

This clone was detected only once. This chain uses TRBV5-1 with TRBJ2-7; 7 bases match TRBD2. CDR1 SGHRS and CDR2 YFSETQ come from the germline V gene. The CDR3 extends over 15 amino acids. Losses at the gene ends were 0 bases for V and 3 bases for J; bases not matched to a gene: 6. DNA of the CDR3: TGCGCCAGCAGCTTGGGCGGGGACTACCTCTACGAGCAGTACTTC. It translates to CASSLGGDYLYEQYF.

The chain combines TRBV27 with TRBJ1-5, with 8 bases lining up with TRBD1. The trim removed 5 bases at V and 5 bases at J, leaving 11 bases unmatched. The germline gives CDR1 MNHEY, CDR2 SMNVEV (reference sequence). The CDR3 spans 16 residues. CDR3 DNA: TGTGCCAGCAGTACCCTCAAAGACAGGGGCGATCAGCCCCAGCATTTT. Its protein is CASSTLKDRGDQPQHF.

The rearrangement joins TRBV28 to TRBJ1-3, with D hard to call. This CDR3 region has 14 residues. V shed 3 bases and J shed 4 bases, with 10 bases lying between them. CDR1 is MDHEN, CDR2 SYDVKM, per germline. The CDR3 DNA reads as TGTGCCAGCAGTTTCTATGGGGAGGGAAACACCATATATTTT. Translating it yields CASSFYGEGNTIYF.

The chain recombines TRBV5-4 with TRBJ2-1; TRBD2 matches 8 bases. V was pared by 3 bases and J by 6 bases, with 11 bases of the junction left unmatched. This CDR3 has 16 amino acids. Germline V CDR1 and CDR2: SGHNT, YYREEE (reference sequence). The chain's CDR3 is CASSSGWSGSGNEQFF. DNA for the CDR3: TGTGCCAGCAGCTCGGGATGGAGCGGGAGTGGCAATGAGCAGTTCTTC.

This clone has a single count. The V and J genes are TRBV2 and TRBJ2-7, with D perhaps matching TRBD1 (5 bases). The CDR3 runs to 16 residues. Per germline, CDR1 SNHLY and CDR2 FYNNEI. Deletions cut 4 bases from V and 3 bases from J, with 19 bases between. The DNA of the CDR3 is TGTGCCAGCAGTGTAACCCGACAGTCCACATACTACGAGCAGTACTTC. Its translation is CASSVTRQSTYYEQYF. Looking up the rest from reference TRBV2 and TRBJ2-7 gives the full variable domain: EPEVTQTPSHQVTQMGQEVILRCVPISNHLYFYWYRQILGQKVEFLVSFYNNEISEKSEIFDDQFSVERPDGSNFTLKIRSTKLEDSAMYFCASSVTRQSTYYEQYFGPGTRLTVT.

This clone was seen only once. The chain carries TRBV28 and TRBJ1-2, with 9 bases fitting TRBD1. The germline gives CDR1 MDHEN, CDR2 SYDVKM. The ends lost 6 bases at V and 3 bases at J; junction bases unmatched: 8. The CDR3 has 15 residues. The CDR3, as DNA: TGTGCCAGCAGCTATACAGGGGGCGCTCACTATGGCTACACCTTC. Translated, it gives CASSYTGGAHYGYTF.

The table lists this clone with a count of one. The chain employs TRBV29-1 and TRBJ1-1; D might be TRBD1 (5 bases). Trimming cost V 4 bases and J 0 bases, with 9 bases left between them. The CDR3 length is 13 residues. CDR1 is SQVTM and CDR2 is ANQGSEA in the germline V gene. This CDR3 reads CSVVKGMNTEAFF. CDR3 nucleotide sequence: TGCAGCGTTGTTAAGGGGATGAACACTGAAGCTTTCTTT.

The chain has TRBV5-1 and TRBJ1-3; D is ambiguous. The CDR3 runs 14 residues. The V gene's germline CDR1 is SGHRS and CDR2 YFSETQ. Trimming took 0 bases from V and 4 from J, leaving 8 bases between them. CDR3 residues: CASSLDTEGNTIYF. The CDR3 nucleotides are TGCGCCAGCAGCTTGGATACAGAAGGAAACACCATATATTTT.

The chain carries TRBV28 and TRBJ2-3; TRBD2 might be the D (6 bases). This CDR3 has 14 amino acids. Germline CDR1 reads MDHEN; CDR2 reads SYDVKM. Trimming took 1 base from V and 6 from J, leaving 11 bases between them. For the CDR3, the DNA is TGTGCCAGCAGTTTATCGGGAGAGGCGGATACGCAGTATTTT. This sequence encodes CASSLSGEADTQYF.

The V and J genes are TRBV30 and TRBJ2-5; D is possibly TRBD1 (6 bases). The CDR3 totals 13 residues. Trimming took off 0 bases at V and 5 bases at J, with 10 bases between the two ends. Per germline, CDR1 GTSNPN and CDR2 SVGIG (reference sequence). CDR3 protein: CAWSVQGWETQYF. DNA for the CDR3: TGTGCCTGGAGTGTACAGGGCTGGGAGACCCAGTACTTC.

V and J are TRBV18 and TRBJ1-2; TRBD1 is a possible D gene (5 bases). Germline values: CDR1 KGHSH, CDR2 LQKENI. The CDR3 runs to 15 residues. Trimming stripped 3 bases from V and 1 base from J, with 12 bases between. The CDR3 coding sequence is TGTGCCAGCTCACCTATAGGGGCTATTAACTATGGCTACACCTTC. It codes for CASSPIGAINYGYTF.

CDR3 nucleotides: TGTGCCAGCAGCCCAGCGGGATACGAGCAGTACTTC. Its translation is CASSPAGYEQYF. The rearrangement joins TRBV14 to TRBJ2-7, with 7 bases matching TRBD2. Germline CDR1 is SGHDN and CDR2 is FVKESK. V shed 4 bases, J shed 4 bases, and the junction held 1 base outside the gene matches. The CDR3 contains 12 residues.

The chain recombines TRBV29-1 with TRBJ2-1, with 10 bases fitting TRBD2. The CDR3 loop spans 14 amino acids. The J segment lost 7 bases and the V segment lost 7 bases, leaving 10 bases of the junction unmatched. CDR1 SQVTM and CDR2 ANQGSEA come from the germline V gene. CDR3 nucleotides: TGCAGCGGGGAAAGGCTAGCGGGGGCTAATGAGCAGTTCTTC. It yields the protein CSGERLAGANEQFF.

The CDR3: CASSLKLAGAIGTDTQYF. CDR3 coding DNA: TGCGCCAGCAGCTTGAAACTAGCGGGAGCGATCGGCACAGATACGCAGTATTTT. The chain recombines TRBV5-1 with TRBJ2-3, with 11 bases that match TRBD2. This CDR3 is 18 amino acids long. Germline CDR1 is SGHRS and CDR2 is YFSETQ. Unmatched junction bases numbered 8, after V lost 1 base and J lost 1 base.

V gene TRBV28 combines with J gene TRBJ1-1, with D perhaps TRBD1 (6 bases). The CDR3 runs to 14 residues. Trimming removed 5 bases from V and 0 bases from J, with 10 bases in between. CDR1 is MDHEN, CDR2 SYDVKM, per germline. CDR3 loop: CASSPTGMNTEAFF. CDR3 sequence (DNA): TGTGCCAGCAGTCCGACAGGAATGAACACTGAAGCTTTCTTT. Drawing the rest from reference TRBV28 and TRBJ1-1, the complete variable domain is DVKVTQSSRYLVKRTGEKVFLECVQDMDHENMFWYRQDPGLGLRLIYFSYDVKMKEKGDIPEGYSVSREKKERFSLILESASTNQTSMYLCASSPTGMNTEAFFGQGTRLTVV.

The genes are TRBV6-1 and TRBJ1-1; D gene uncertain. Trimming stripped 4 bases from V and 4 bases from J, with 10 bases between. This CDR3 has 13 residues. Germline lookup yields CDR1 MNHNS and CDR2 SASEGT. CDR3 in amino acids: CASSASRFTEAFF. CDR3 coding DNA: TGTGCCAGCAGTGCGAGTCGGTTCACTGAAGCTTTCTTT.